The 15 T cell receptor beta chains in this list originate from one sample, sequenced in a study of blood T cell repertoires in COVID-19. Produced via immunoSEQ multiplex PCR; TCRdb's table is partial and in-frame only. The sample holds fewer than 200,000 clones, approximately 86% seen once. What was sequenced was peripheral blood. These receptors were taken from a man aged 50 to 59 with active or convalescent COVID-19.

This chain links TRBV10-3 with TRBJ2-7; 7 positions agree with TRBD1. There are 14 residues in the CDR3. Germline CDR1 and CDR2: ENHRY and SYGVKD. V lost 7 bases to trimming and J lost 1 base; unmatched junction nucleotides: 7. The CDR3 region has the DNA TGTGCCATCAAGCGACAGGGTATTTCCTACGAGCAGTACTTC. Translation: CAIKRQGISYEQYF.

This sequence joins TRBV28 and TRBJ2-2; D is possibly TRBD1 (6 bases). V gave up 3 bases and J gave up 0 bases, with 8 bases separating them. Germline-derived CDR1 and CDR2 are MDHEN and SYDVKM. The CDR3 runs to 15 residues. CDR3 bases: TGTGCCAGCAGTTTGTCAGGGGCGAACACCGGGGAGCTGTTTTTT. Amino acid sequence: CASSLSGANTGELFF.

This clone was detected once. V and J are TRBV19 and TRBJ2-7; weak D call: TRBD1 (5 bases). The CDR3 loop spans 15 amino acids. The germline gives CDR1 LNHDA, CDR2 SQIVND (reference sequence). Trimming took 3 bases from V and 0 from J, leaving 12 bases between them. The CDR3 is CASSIRAHFSYEQYF. The CDR3 coding sequence is TGTGCCAGTAGTATCAGGGCCCACTTCTCCTACGAGCAGTACTTC.

The gene calls are TRBV28 and TRBJ1-2, with D possibly TRBD1 on 6 matching bases. This CDR3 is 14 amino acids long. Per the germline V gene, CDR1 is MDHEN and CDR2 is SYDVKM. The V gene lost 6 bases and the J gene lost 4 bases, with 15 bases spanning the gap. The chain's CDR3 is CASREQGVSYGYTF. In DNA, the CDR3 is TGTGCCAGCAGGGAACAGGGAGTCTCCTATGGCTACACCTTC.

The J gene is TRBJ1-4, the V gene TRBV19; 8 bases map to TRBD1. The CDR3 is made up of 13 amino acids. The V gene's germline CDR1 is LNHDA and CDR2 SQIVND (reference sequence). Trimming at V came to 10 bases and at J to 8 bases, leaving 9 bases not matched to a gene. In nucleotides, the CDR3 is TGTGCCACCCTGGACAGGGTCTCAGAAAAACTGTTTTTT. Protein product: CATLDRVSEKLFF.

The chain carries TRBV11-1 and TRBJ2-2, with TRBD2 as a possible D gene (6 bases). The CDR3 consists of 14 residues. Germline lookup yields CDR1 SGHAT and CDR2 FQDESV (reference sequence). Trimming left V 5 bases short and J 7 bases short, with 14 bases between. CDR3 residues: CASSPRSGDGELFF. In nucleotides, the CDR3 is TGTGCCAGCAGCCCAAGGTCGGGGGACGGGGAGCTGTTTTTT. Supplemented by reference TRBV11-1 and TRBJ2-2, the full variable domain reads EAEVAQSPRYKITEKSQAVAFWCDPISGHATLYWYRQILGQGPELLVQFQDESVVDDSQLPKDRFSAERLKGVDSTLKIQPAELGDSAMYLCASSPRSGDGELFFGEGSRLTVL.

The chain links TRBV6-6 to TRBJ2-2; 8 bases line up with TRBD1. The CDR3 has 15 residues. V was pared by 4 bases and J by 1 base, with 2 bases of the junction left unmatched. Germline CDR1 and CDR2: MNHNY and SVGAGI (reference sequence). The CDR3 DNA is TGTGCCAGCAGTTCCGGGACAGGGAACACCGGGGAGCTGTTTTTT. Its protein product is CASSSGTGNTGELFF.

This clone was seen once. The chain employs TRBV24-1 and TRBJ2-3; 12 bases match TRBD1. The CDR3 covers 18 residues. V dropped 4 bases and J dropped 4; count of bases not matched to a gene: 11. Germline CDR1 KGHDR, CDR2 SFDVKD. The CDR3 DNA follows: TGTGCCACCAGTGAATCCGGGACAGGGGGCTTATGGGCAGATACGCAGTATTTT. It yields the protein CATSESGTGGLWADTQYF.

This chain uses TRBV18 with TRBJ1-5; no reliable D call. This CDR3 comprises 13 residues. The germline gives CDR1 KGHSH, CDR2 LQKENI. V dropped 3 bases and J dropped 3 bases, with 6 bases sitting between them. CDR3 residues: CASSPSDNQPQHF. DNA for the CDR3: TGTGCCAGCTCACCGTCAGACAATCAGCCCCAGCATTTT.

The CDR3 DNA reads TGTGCCAGCAGCCCTCGCCGAACGAGCACTGAAGCTTTCTTT. Amino acid sequence: CASSPRRTSTEAFF. This rearrangement joins TRBV14 to TRBJ1-1; D is unresolved. V shed 4 bases and J shed 4 bases, with 13 bases lying between them. The CDR3 runs 14 residues. Germline V gene lookup returns CDR1 SGHDN and CDR2 FVKESK.

V and J are TRBV4-3 and TRBJ2-5; TRBD1 matches at 7 bases. The CDR3 contains 17 residues. V dropped 0 bases and J dropped 4; count of bases not matched to a gene: 11. CDR1 is LGHNA and CDR2 is YSLEER in the germline V gene. The CDR3 here is CASSQEGTAPGGETQYF. The CDR3 DNA reads as TGCGCCAGCAGCCAAGAGGGGACAGCGCCCGGAGGAGAGACCCAGTACTTC.

A single count supports this clone. The chain is built from TRBV15 and TRBJ2-1, with D hard to call. V was trimmed by 0 bases and J by 14 bases, leaving 14 bases between them. The germline V gene encodes CDR1 LNHNV and CDR2 YYDKDF (reference sequence). This CDR3 is built from 13 residues. CDR3 nucleotides: TGTGCCACCAGCAGAGATAGTCCTAGTAGAAAGTTCTTC. It encodes CATSRDSPSRKFF.

J is TRBJ2-1 and V is TRBV24-1, with D uncertain. CDR1 and CDR2 from the germline V gene are KGHDR and SFDVKD. This CDR3 contains 14 residues. Trimming took off 4 bases at V and 2 bases at J, with 8 bases between the two ends. The CDR3, as DNA: TGTGCCACCAGTGACTCTGTCCCCTACAATGAGCAGTTCTTC. Translating it yields CATSDSVPYNEQFF.

In this sample, this clone turned up many times. The chain joins TRBV3-1 (or the pseudogene TRBV3-2) to TRBJ2-1, with D uncertain. Germline CDR1 and CDR2: LGHDT and YNNKEL (reference sequence). V lost 4 bases, J lost 9 bases, and 13 bases lay in between. The CDR3 consists of 13 residues. The CDR3 loop reads CASSPADSVEQFF. The CDR3, as DNA: TGTGCCAGCAGCCCGGCTGACTCAGTTGAGCAGTTCTTC.

The V call is TRBV7-9, the J call TRBJ1-1, with D possibly being TRBD1 (5 bases). V was cut by 6 bases and J by 4 bases, with 12 bases left in between. CDR1 is SEHNR, CDR2 FQNEAQ, per germline (reference sequence). The CDR3 contains 13 residues. The CDR3 DNA sequence: TGTGCCAGCAGACAGATGGGGGGCACTGAAGCTTTCTTT. Protein product: CASRQMGGTEAFF.